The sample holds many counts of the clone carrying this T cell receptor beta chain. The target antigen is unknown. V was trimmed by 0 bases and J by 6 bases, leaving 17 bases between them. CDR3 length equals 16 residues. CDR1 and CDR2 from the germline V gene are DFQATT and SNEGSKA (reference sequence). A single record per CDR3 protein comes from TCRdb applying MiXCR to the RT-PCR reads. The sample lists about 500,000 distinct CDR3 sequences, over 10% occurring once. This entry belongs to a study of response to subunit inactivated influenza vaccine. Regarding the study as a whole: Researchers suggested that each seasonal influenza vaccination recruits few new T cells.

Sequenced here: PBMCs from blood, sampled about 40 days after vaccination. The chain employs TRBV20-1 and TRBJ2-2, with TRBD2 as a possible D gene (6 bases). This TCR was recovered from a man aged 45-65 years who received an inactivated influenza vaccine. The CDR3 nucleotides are TGCAGTGCTAGAGATCCTGGAGGGATGCGTTCCGGGGAGCTGTTTTTT. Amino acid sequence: CSARDPGGMRSGELFF.